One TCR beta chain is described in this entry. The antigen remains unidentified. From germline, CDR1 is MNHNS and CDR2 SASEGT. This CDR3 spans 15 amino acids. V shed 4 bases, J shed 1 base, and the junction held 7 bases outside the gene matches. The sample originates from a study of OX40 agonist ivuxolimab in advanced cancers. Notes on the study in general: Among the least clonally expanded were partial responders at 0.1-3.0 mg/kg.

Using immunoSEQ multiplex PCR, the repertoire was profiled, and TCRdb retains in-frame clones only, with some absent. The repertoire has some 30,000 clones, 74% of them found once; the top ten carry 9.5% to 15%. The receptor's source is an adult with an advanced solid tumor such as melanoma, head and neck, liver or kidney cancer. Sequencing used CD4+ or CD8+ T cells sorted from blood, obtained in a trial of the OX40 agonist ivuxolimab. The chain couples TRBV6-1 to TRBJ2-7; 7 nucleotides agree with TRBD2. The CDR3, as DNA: TGTGCCAGCAGTGGAGCTTCTAGCGGATCCTACGAGCAGTACTTC. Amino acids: CASSGASSGSYEQYF.